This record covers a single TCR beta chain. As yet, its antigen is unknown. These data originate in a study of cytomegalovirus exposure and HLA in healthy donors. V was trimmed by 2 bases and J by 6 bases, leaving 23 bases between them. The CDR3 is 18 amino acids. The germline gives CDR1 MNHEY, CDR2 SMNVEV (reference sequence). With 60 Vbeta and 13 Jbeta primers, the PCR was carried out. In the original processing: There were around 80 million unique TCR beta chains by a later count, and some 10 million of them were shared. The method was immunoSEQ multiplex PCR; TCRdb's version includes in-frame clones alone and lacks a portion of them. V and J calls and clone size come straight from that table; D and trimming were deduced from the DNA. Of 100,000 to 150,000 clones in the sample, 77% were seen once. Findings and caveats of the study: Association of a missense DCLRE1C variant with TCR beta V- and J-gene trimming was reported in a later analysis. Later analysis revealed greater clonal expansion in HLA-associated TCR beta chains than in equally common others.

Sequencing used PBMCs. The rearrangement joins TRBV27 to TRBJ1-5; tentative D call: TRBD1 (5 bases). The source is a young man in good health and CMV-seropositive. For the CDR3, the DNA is TGTGCCAGCAGTTTACGGTCAGGGAAATCGGATCTGGGTCAGCCCCAGCATTTT. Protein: CASSLRSGKSDLGQPQHF.